Following are 25 T cell receptor beta chains from one sample sequenced in a study of cytomegalovirus exposure and HLA in healthy donors. PCR amplification relied on 60 Vbeta primers (plus 13 Jbeta primers). Libraries were prepared by immunoSEQ multiplex PCR; TCRdb keeps only in-frame clonotypes and omits some of them. The repertoire has about 96,000 clones, under 85% of them found once; the top ten carry 2.5% to 3.5%. The sequenced sample was PBMCs. These receptor sequences come from a female donor in good health and CMV-seropositive.

The rearrangement joins TRBV25-1 to TRBJ1-2; 8 bases are shared with TRBD1. J lost 4 bases, V lost 4 bases, and 2 bases had no gene match. The germline V gene has CDR1 MGHDK and CDR2 SYGVNS. This CDR3 spans 13 amino acids. This chain's CDR3 is CASSAGQGYGYTF. In DNA, the CDR3 is TGTGCCAGCAGTGCAGGACAGGGCTATGGCTACACCTTC.

This clone was seen a few times. The chain links TRBV11-2 to TRBJ2-7; TRBD1 is a possible D gene (5 bases). Trimming pared 0 bases from V and 5 bases from J, leaving 17 bases between. The CDR3 has 16 residues. In germline, CDR1 is SGHAT, CDR2 FQNNGV. The CDR3 spells CASSLDSQGIPHEQYF. The CDR3 DNA is TGTGCCAGCAGCTTAGATAGTCAGGGCATCCCTCACGAGCAGTACTTC. The full variable domain, completed using reference TRBV11-2 and TRBJ2-7, is EAGVAQSPRYKIIEKRQSVAFWCNPISGHATLYWYQQILGQGPKLLIQFQNNGVVDDSQLPKDRFSAERLKGVDSTLKIQPAKLEDSAVYLCASSLDSQGIPHEQYFGPGTRLTVT.

The chain couples TRBV28 to TRBJ1-1; D gene uncertain. The V gene's germline CDR1 is MDHEN and CDR2 SYDVKM. Trimming left V 5 bases short and J 1 base short, with 11 bases between. The CDR3 runs to 14 residues. CDR3 residues: CASSPLLRNTEAFF. CDR3 in DNA: TGTGCCAGCAGTCCCCTCCTCAGGAACACTGAAGCTTTCTTT.

The rearrangement uses TRBV15 and TRBJ2-1, with TRBD1 identical over 9 bases. The CDR3 is 14 amino acids. V trimming: 1 base; J trimming: 6 bases; junction bases outside the gene matches: 1. Germline-derived CDR1 and CDR2 are LNHNV and YYDKDF (reference sequence). The CDR3 reads CATSRGDRVNEQFF. The CDR3 nucleotides are TGTGCCACCAGCAGAGGGGACAGGGTCAATGAGCAGTTCTTC.

The CDR3 DNA reads as TGCGCCAGCAGCGACGGCGGGATCAATCAGCCCCAGCATTTT. This gives the protein CASSDGGINQPQHF. The rearrangement uses TRBV5-1 and TRBJ1-5; the D is unclear. Trimming removed 4 bases at V and 3 bases at J, with 11 bases between. The V gene's germline CDR1 is SGHRS and CDR2 YFSETQ. The CDR3 sequence is 14 residues long.

The V gene is TRBV6-1, the J gene TRBJ1-1; possibly TRBD1 for D (6 bases). CDR1 MNHNS and CDR2 SASEGT come from the germline V gene. CDR3 size: 15 residues. The V gene lost 7 bases and the J gene lost 0 bases, with 15 bases spanning the gap. In DNA, the CDR3 is TGTGCCAGCACTCCAGCGGGGGGCGTGAACACTGAAGCTTTCTTT. Protein sequence: CASTPAGGVNTEAFF.

This clone showed up just a few times. J is TRBJ1-5 and V is TRBV6-5, with no clear D. Germline V gene lookup returns CDR1 MNHEY and CDR2 SVGAGI. V lost 3 bases and J 4 bases, leaving 13 bases between the germline ends. This CDR3 has 15 amino acids. The CDR3 nucleotides read TGTGCCAGCAGTTATTCCGGCGGGAGGAATCAGCCCCAGCATTTT. Protein: CASSYSGGRNQPQHF.

The V gene is TRBV2, the J gene TRBJ1-4, with D unresolved. Germline CDR1 and CDR2: SNHLY and FYNNEI. The CDR3 runs to 15 residues. Trimming shortened V by 7 bases and J by 0 bases, and 12 bases separated the two germline ends. CDR3 bases: TGTGCCAGCACTACCGACACGTCAACTAATGAAAAACTGTTTTTT. Amino acids: CASTTDTSTNEKLFF.

The chain uses TRBV7-2 and TRBJ2-7, with D perhaps TRBD2 (5 bases). This CDR3 region has 14 residues. CDR1 is SGHTA and CDR2 is FQGNSA in the germline V gene. V lost 5 bases and J 7 bases, leaving 18 bases between the germline ends. Here the CDR3 DNA reads TGTGCCAGCAGCCATCACCAACTCGGAGGAGAGCAGTACTTC. This sequence encodes CASSHHQLGGEQYF.

This chain joins TRBV10-3 and TRBJ2-3; 9 bases align to TRBD1. Germline CDR1 reads ENHRY; CDR2 reads SYGVKD. Trimming at V came to 7 bases and at J to 4 bases, leaving 6 bases not matched to a gene. This CDR3 contains 14 residues. This chain's CDR3 is CAINGDRGADTQYF. DNA for the CDR3: TGTGCCATCAATGGAGACAGGGGGGCAGATACGCAGTATTTT.

This chain joins TRBV15 and TRBJ2-7, with 11 bases aligning to TRBD2. The germline CDR1 and CDR2 sequences are LNHNV and YYDKDF (reference sequence). The V gene end was trimmed by 4 bases and the J gene end by 3 bases; junction bases not matched to a gene: 5. The CDR3 spans 15 residues. As DNA, the CDR3 is TGTGCCACCAGCACATCCGGGACTAGCGGCTACGAGCAGTACTTC. Residues: CATSTSGTSGYEQYF.

CDR3 loop: CASSSGRTSGRAMYNEQFF. For the CDR3, the DNA is TGTGCCAGTAGCTCGGGCAGGACTAGCGGGAGGGCCATGTACAATGAGCAGTTCTTC. The V gene is TRBV19, the J gene TRBJ2-1; TRBD2 matches at 15 bases. Germline CDR1 LNHDA, CDR2 SQIVND (reference sequence). The ends lost 6 bases at V and 4 bases at J; junction bases unmatched: 13. The CDR3 spans 19 residues.

This clone has a handful of counts. V and J are TRBV6-6 and TRBJ1-1; 8 bases fit TRBD1. The germline V gene has CDR1 MNHNY and CDR2 SVGAGI (reference sequence). Trimming removed 6 bases from V and 11 bases from J; junction bases left unmatched: 8. The CDR3 is made up of 12 amino acids. CDR3: CASSSWTGWAFF. The CDR3 region has the DNA TGTGCCAGCAGCTCTTGGACAGGGTGGGCTTTCTTT.

This clone was picked up a small number of times. The DNA of the CDR3 is TGTGCCAGCTCACCTCGGGCGACAGGGAACACTGAAGCTTTCTTT. Protein: CASSPRATGNTEAFF. The chain links TRBV18 to TRBJ1-1, with a tentative D call TRBD1 (6 bases). Per the germline V gene, CDR1 is KGHSH and CDR2 is LQKENI. The V gene lost 3 bases and the J gene lost 1 base, with 12 bases spanning the gap. The CDR3 sequence is 15 residues long.

This clone was picked up one time. The chain is built from TRBV14 and TRBJ1-2; D gene unclear. Germline V gives CDR1 SGHDN, CDR2 FVKESK. The CDR3 length is 15 residues. Deletions cut 1 base from V and 5 bases from J, with 14 bases between. This CDR3 reads CASSQGLEARYGYTF. The CDR3 DNA sequence: TGTGCCAGCAGCCAAGGCCTCGAGGCAAGATATGGCTACACCTTC. The full variable domain, its missing parts supplied by reference TRBV14 and TRBJ1-2, is EAGVTQFPSHSVIEKGQTVTLRCDPISGHDNLYWYRRVMGKEIKFLLHFVKESKQDESGMPNNRFLAERTGGTYSTLKVQPAELEDSGVYFCASSQGLEARYGYTFGSGTRLTVV.

The chain recombines TRBV4-2 with TRBJ2-7; D might be TRBD2 (6 bases). V shed 0 bases and J shed 2 bases, with 11 bases lying between them. CDR3 length: 15 amino acids. Germline values: CDR1 LGHNA, CDR2 YNFKEQ. DNA of the CDR3: TGTGCCAGCAGCCAAGACCGGGACTCCCCCTACGAGCAGTACTTC. Its protein is CASSQDRDSPYEQYF.

This clone has a handful of counts. The genes are TRBV6-5 and TRBJ1-5; 8 bases line up with TRBD1. V dropped 6 bases and J dropped 6; count of bases not matched to a gene: 4. From germline, CDR1 is MNHEY and CDR2 SVGAGI. This CDR3 has 13 residues. CDR3 DNA: TGTGCCAGCAGCCAGGGGGCCATTCAGCCCCAGCATTTT. This translates into CASSQGAIQPQHF.

The chain employs TRBV9 and TRBJ1-1; tentative D call: TRBD1 (6 bases). Trimming removed 4 bases from V and 1 base from J, with 11 bases in between. The CDR3 spans 14 residues. Germline CDR1 and CDR2: SGDLS and YYNGEE. Here the CDR3 reads CASSQRTENTEAFF. The CDR3 nucleotides read TGTGCCAGCAGCCAACGGACAGAGAACACTGAAGCTTTCTTT.

CDR3: CASSPLVASGRGRYEQYF. The DNA of the CDR3 is TGCGCCAGCAGCCCCTTGGTCGCTAGCGGGAGAGGTAGATACGAGCAGTACTTC. The V gene is TRBV4-1, the J gene TRBJ2-7; 10 bases map to TRBD2. The germline gives CDR1 MGHRA, CDR2 YSYEKL. Germline trimming cut 4 bases from V and 4 bases from J; bases unmatched to any gene: 16. The CDR3 sequence is 18 residues long.

This clone was recorded once. The chain carries TRBV29-1 and TRBJ2-7; the D gene is possibly TRBD1 (6 bases). The CDR3 spans 13 residues. Germline-derived CDR1 and CDR2 are SQVTM and ANQGSEA. V was pared by 7 bases and J by 2 bases, with 15 bases between. CDR3 bases: TGCAGCGCCTCCCGGACAGCCCCCTACGAGCAGTACTTC. Translating gives CSASRTAPYEQYF.

V gene TRBV6-6 combines with J gene TRBJ1-1; D is perhaps TRBD1 (6 bases). Germline V gene data show CDR1 as MNHNY and CDR2 as SVGAGI (reference sequence). The V end lost 5 bases, the J end lost 7 bases, and 11 bases lay between the germline ends. The CDR3 has 12 residues. DNA for the CDR3: TGTGCCAGCAGTCCGGGGACACATGAAGCTTTCTTT. It translates to CASSPGTHEAFF.

This chain links TRBV19 with TRBJ1-1; TRBD1 is a possible D gene (6 bases). The CDR3 length is 12 residues. Germline V lookup: CDR1 LNHDA, CDR2 SQIVND (reference sequence). V was trimmed by 4 bases and J by 3 bases, leaving 6 bases between them. CDR3 DNA sequence: TGTGCCAGTAGTAACAGGGACACTGAAGCTTTCTTT. It specifies CASSNRDTEAFF. Together with reference TRBV19 and TRBJ1-1, the CDR3 gives the full variable domain: DGGITQSPKYLFRKEGQNVTLSCEQNLNHDAMYWYRQDPGQGLRLIYYSQIVNDFQKGDIAEGYSVSREKKESFPLTVTSAQKNPTAFYLCASSNRDTEAFFGQGTRLTVV.

The table lists this clone with a few counts. The rearrangement uses TRBV9 and TRBJ2-7; D is perhaps TRBD2 (6 bases). Germline CDR1 reads SGDLS; CDR2 reads YYNGEE. The CDR3 has 15 amino acids. Between the trimmed V and J ends, which lost 1 base and 6 bases, there was a span of 17 bases. The DNA of the CDR3 is TGTGCCAGCAGCGTAAGACGGGACGCAGCGGGCGAGCAGTACTTC. The encoded protein is CASSVRRDAAGEQYF.

The rearrangement joins TRBV30 to TRBJ1-1; the D is unclear. V was clipped by 6 bases and J by 11 bases, with 19 bases between them. This CDR3 has 12 amino acids. Germline CDR1 and CDR2: GTSNPN and SVGIG (reference sequence). CDR3 nucleotides: TGTGCCTGTCATCGTTTCCAAGAACAGGCTTTCTTT. Its protein product is CACHRFQEQAFF.

This rearrangement joins TRBV5-4 to TRBJ1-6; no clear D gene. In germline, CDR1 is SGHNT, CDR2 YYREEE (reference sequence). The CDR3 extends over 12 amino acids. Trimming took off 6 bases at V and 7 bases at J, with 8 bases between the two ends. In nucleotides, the CDR3 is TGTGCCAGCAACCTATTCAATTCACCCCTCCACTTT. It translates to CASNLFNSPLHF.